This TCR beta chain was profiled in a study of CD8 T cells in ankylosing spondylitis. From germline, CDR1 is SGHRS and CDR2 YFSETQ. After removal of 2 bases from V and 7 bases from J, the junction contained 12 bases not matched to a gene. CDR3 size: 16 residues. This clonotype was detected many times. One entry per CDR3 protein, called by TCRdb with MiXCR from the 5' RACE reads. The sample has around 250,000 distinct CDR3 sequences; roughly a tenth are singletons. The sequenced material came from blood, either unsorted or a sorted T cell fraction (not recorded which). J is TRBJ2-7 and V is TRBV5-1; 10 bases are shared with TRBD2. The source of this sequence is a male donor with ankylosing spondylitis or in good health (not recorded which). This chain's CDR3 is CASSFSGRPPNGEQYF. The CDR3 DNA follows: TGCGCCAGCAGCTTTAGCGGGAGGCCTCCCAATGGGGAGCAGTACTTC.